The 18 T cell receptor beta chains given below trace back to one sample, sequenced in a study of blood T cell repertoires in COVID-19. Data came from immunoSEQ multiplex PCR; TCRdb stores just in-frame clones and leaves some out. The top ten hold less than 6% of the sample, which has 15,000 to 20,000 clones, over 85% seen once. Sequenced sample: peripheral blood. These receptors came from a human donor in a cohort sampled during active COVID-19.

The chain couples TRBV6-5 to TRBJ2-5; 8 bases align to TRBD1. Germline CDR1 reads MNHEY; CDR2 reads SVGAGI. V shed 7 bases, J shed 6 bases, and the junction held 10 bases outside the gene matches. The CDR3 runs to 14 residues. The DNA of the CDR3 is TGTGCCAGCATCCCATCCAGGGGGCTGCAGACCCAGTACTTC. It specifies CASIPSRGLQTQYF.

CDR3 protein: CASSTAGTGSREGQYNEQFF. The CDR3 DNA reads as TGTGCCAGCAGTACCGCCGGGACAGGGTCGCGGGAGGGCCAATACAATGAGCAGTTCTTC. V is TRBV28 and J is TRBJ2-1; D assignment may be TRBD1 or TRBD2 (9 bases each). CDR1 and CDR2 (germline): MDHEN, SYDVKM. CDR3 size: 20 residues. V lost 5 bases, J lost 4 bases, and 30 bases lay in between.

The chain is built from TRBV5-1 and TRBJ2-5; 8 nucleotides line up with TRBD2. From germline, CDR1 is SGHRS and CDR2 YFSETQ. This CDR3 contains 13 residues. The V gene end was trimmed by 3 bases and the J gene end by 4 bases; junction bases not matched to a gene: 2. The CDR3 nucleotides read TGCGCCAGCAGCTACCTAGCGGGAGAGACCCAGTACTTC. It codes for CASSYLAGETQYF. The whole variable domain, filled in from reference TRBV5-1 and TRBJ2-5, reads KAGVTQTPRYLIKTRGQQVTLSCSPISGHRSVSWYQQTPGQGLQFLFEYFSETQRNKGNFPGRFSGRQFSNSRSEMNVSTLELGDSALYLCASSYLAGETQYFGPGTRLLVL.

The rearrangement links TRBV5-1 to TRBJ2-2, with D possibly TRBD1 on 5 matching bases. Germline V gene data show CDR1 as SGHRS and CDR2 as YFSETQ. The CDR3 covers 14 residues. V dropped 5 bases and J dropped 2 bases, with 10 bases sitting between them. The CDR3 sequence: CASRFDSNTGELFF. CDR3 bases: TGCGCCAGCAGATTCGACAGCAACACCGGGGAGCTGTTTTTT.

The chain uses TRBV19 and TRBJ2-3; TRBD1 agrees at 8 bases. V lost 8 bases to trimming and J lost 6 bases; unmatched junction nucleotides: 7. The CDR3 is made up of 13 amino acids. Germline V gene data show CDR1 as LNHDA and CDR2 as SQIVND (reference sequence). The CDR3 region is CASDRTGLDTQYF. The CDR3 nucleotides read TGTGCCAGTGACAGGACAGGGTTGGATACGCAGTATTTT.

On this clone itself: Other DNA sequences in this sample translate to the same CDR3. The chain joins TRBV4-1 to TRBJ2-1, with a weak D call TRBD2 (5 bases). The length of the CDR3 is 18 residues. V shed 0 bases and J shed 2 bases, with 17 bases lying between them. From germline, CDR1 is MGHRA and CDR2 YSYEKL. CDR3 nucleotide sequence: TGCGCCAGCAGCCAAGATCCTTATACGGGATTAACCTACAATGAGCAGTTCTTC. Protein sequence: CASSQDPYTGLTYNEQFF.

The chain carries TRBV19 and TRBJ2-7, with TRBD2 matching over 8 bases. Trimming removed 3 bases from V and 1 base from J; junction bases left unmatched: 14. From germline, CDR1 is LNHDA and CDR2 SQIVND (reference sequence). CDR3 size: 18 residues. The CDR3, as DNA: TGTGCCAGTAGTATTGGACGGGGTGTAGCGGGGCGATCCTACGAGCAGTACTTC. It is translated as CASSIGRGVAGRSYEQYF.

This clone was counted only a few times. V is TRBV18 and J is TRBJ2-6, with TRBD1 matching 7 bases. This CDR3 is built from 15 residues. Germline CDR1 is KGHSH and CDR2 is LQKENI. V dropped 3 bases and J dropped 4; count of bases not matched to a gene: 3. The CDR3 is CASSPTGEGANVLTF. CDR3 DNA sequence: TGTGCCAGCTCACCTACAGGGGAAGGGGCCAACGTCCTGACTTTC.

This chain uses TRBV2 with TRBJ2-7, with 9 bases identical to TRBD1. The CDR3 is made up of 14 amino acids. V lost 5 bases to trimming and J lost 2 bases; unmatched junction nucleotides: 4. The germline V gene has CDR1 SNHLY and CDR2 FYNNEI. As DNA, the CDR3 is TGTGCCAGCAGTAGACAGGGGGGAACCTACGAGCAGTACTTC. Encoded protein: CASSRQGGTYEQYF. The full variable domain, its missing parts supplied by reference TRBV2 and TRBJ2-7, is EPEVTQTPSHQVTQMGQEVILRCVPISNHLYFYWYRQILGQKVEFLVSFYNNEISEKSEIFDDQFSVERPDGSNFTLKIRSTKLEDSAMYFCASSRQGGTYEQYFGPGTRLTVT.

J is TRBJ2-7 and V is TRBV7-9, with 7 bases identical to TRBD2. The CDR3 contains 13 residues. After removal of 5 bases from V and 6 bases from J, the junction contained 7 bases not matched to a gene. Germline lookup yields CDR1 SEHNR and CDR2 FQNEAQ (reference sequence). The chain's CDR3 is CASSPGTIFEQYF. The DNA of the CDR3 is TGTGCCAGCAGCCCAGGGACTATCTTCGAGCAGTACTTC.

V usage is TRBV9 and J usage is TRBJ2-2; no clear D. The CDR3 extends over 15 amino acids. Trimming pared 3 bases from V and 4 bases from J, leaving 13 bases between. The germline CDR1 and CDR2 sequences are SGDLS and YYNGEE. CDR3 region: CASSDKRVGTGELFF. Written as DNA, the CDR3 is TGTGCCAGCAGCGATAAACGAGTCGGCACCGGGGAGCTGTTTTTT.

CDR3 bases: TGTGCCAGCAGCCATGGAGGGGAGACCCAGTACTTC. Translation gives CASSHGGETQYF. The chain recombines TRBV14 with TRBJ2-5, with a possible D match to TRBD2 (6 bases). Germline CDR1 is SGHDN and CDR2 is FVKESK. With 3 bases removed from V and 5 bases from J, the gap between germline ends came to 7 bases. The CDR3 is made up of 12 amino acids.

The chain combines TRBV19 with TRBJ1-4, with TRBD1 identical over 11 bases. The V gene's germline CDR1 is LNHDA and CDR2 SQIVND (reference sequence). The CDR3 is 15 residues long. Trimming at V came to 4 bases and at J to 7 bases, leaving 5 bases not matched to a gene. DNA of the CDR3: TGTGCCAGTAGTACGGACAGGGGGCGAAGTGAAAAACTGTTTTTT. Amino acid sequence: CASSTDRGRSEKLFF.

The chain recombines TRBV7-9 with TRBJ2-5; TRBD2 matches 14 bases. This CDR3 has 17 residues. V gave up 1 base and J gave up 4 bases; unmatched junction bases: 5. CDR1 and CDR2 (germline): SEHNR, FQNEAQ (reference sequence). The CDR3 loop is CASSLGGLAGALETQYF. In DNA form, the CDR3 reads TGTGCCAGCAGCTTAGGGGGACTAGCGGGAGCATTAGAGACCCAGTACTTC.

This chain uses TRBV23-1 with TRBJ1-4, with 8 bases aligning to TRBD1. TRBV23-1 is an ORF, and what it does is uncertain. Trimming cost V 4 bases and J 7 bases; bases outside gene matches: 5. The CDR3 has 14 amino acids. The chain's CDR3 is CASSRSGGFEKLFF. The CDR3 DNA reads TGCGCCAGCAGTCGGTCAGGGGGCTTTGAAAAACTGTTTTTT.

This clone was seen once. V is TRBV18 and J is TRBJ2-7; 10 bases agree with TRBD1. This CDR3 has 16 residues. The V gene's germline CDR1 is KGHSH and CDR2 LQKENI. The V and J ends lost 5 bases and 3 bases, in that order; junction bases with no gene match: 10. CDR3 nucleotides: TGTGCCAGCTCATCAGACCGGGACAGGGGAAACTACGAGCAGTACTTC. It yields the protein CASSSDRDRGNYEQYF.

This clone was seen a handful of times. V and J are TRBV27 and TRBJ2-5; D may be TRBD2 (7 bases). V lost 6 bases and J 5 bases, leaving 19 bases between the germline ends. Germline CDR1 is MNHEY and CDR2 is SMNVEV (reference sequence). There are 15 residues in the CDR3. In DNA form, the CDR3 reads TGTGCCAGCAGCCTAGGGGGGACTATGGGGGAGACCCAGTACTTC. It codes for CASSLGGTMGETQYF.

The rearrangement links TRBV5-5 to TRBJ2-7; 9 positions match TRBD1. V trimming: 2 bases; J trimming: 2 bases; junction bases outside the gene matches: 2. The CDR3 runs to 14 residues. The germline CDR1 and CDR2 sequences are SGHKS and YYEKEE (reference sequence). The CDR3 loop is CASSLTGGPYEQYF. CDR3 DNA sequence: TGTGCCAGCAGCTTAACAGGGGGCCCCTACGAGCAGTACTTC.